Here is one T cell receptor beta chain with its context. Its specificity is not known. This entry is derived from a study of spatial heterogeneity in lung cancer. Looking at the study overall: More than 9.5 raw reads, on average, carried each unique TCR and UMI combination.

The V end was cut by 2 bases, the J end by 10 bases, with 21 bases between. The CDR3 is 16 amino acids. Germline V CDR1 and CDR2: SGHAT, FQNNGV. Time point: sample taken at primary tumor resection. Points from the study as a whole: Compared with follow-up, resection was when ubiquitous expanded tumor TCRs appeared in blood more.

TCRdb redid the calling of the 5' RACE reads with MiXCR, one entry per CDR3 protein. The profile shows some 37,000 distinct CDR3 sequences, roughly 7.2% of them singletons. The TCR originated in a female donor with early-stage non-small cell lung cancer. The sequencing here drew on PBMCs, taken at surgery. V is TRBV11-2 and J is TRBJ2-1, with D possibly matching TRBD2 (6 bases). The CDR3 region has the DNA TGTGCCAGCAGCTTATCGGCGGGACTGGCAATGAAGGAGCAGTTCTTC. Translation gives CASSLSAGLAMKEQFF.